This T cell receptor (beta chain) came from a study of T cells after yellow fever vaccination. This clonotype was seen ten or more times. Its cognate antigen is unknown. Looked up from germline, CDR1 is SEHNR and CDR2 is FQNEAQ (reference sequence). With 7 bases removed from V and 3 bases from J, the gap between germline ends came to 16 bases. The CDR3 covers 14 residues. TCRdb fed the 5' RACE reads into MiXCR, producing one record per CDR3 protein. The sample has approximately 300,000 distinct CDR3 sequences; 8.7% are singletons. Study outcomes and limitations: After the booster, 96% of CD4 and approximately 87% of CD8 primary-response clones were re-detected.

This TCR was recovered from a man aged 18-30 years who received the YFV17D yellow fever vaccine. V is TRBV7-9 and J is TRBJ2-7; no reliable D call. The source was PBMCs, collected on the day of the first yellow fever vaccination. The CDR3 nucleotides read TGTGCCAGCACCTTGGGCCAGGATCTCTACGAGCAGTACTTC. It translates to CASTLGQDLYEQYF.